Listed below are T cell receptor beta chains from one sample, sequenced in a study of chemoradiotherapy in HPV16-positive cancers. The assay was immunoSEQ multiplex PCR, and TCRdb's table has in-frame clones only and misses some. The sample includes about 13,000 clones, approximately 85% of them seen just once. The sample was blood, taken from a patient who underwent chemoradiotherapy. The receptors were sampled from a human donor with HPV-associated anogenital cancer. Both conserved end residues are part of each CDR3. A D gene is named only where the DNA matches it firmly. Expanded clones are given a class, and other clones once, few, many or no size at all.

CDR3nt	CDR3aa	d_gene	v_gene	j_gene	abundance
TGTGCCAGTAGTAATCAGGGGCTGGAAAACACCGGGGAGCTGTTTTTT	CASSNQGLENTGELFF	-	TRBV19	TRBJ2-2	once
TGCAGCGCTGAGGGCCTTATCTATGGCTACACCTTC	CSAEGLIYGYTF	-	TRBV29-1	TRBJ1-2	-
TGTGCCAGCAGACTACCCCGGGACGGGAGCTCCTACGAGCAGTACTTC	CASRLPRDGSSYEQYF	-	TRBV21-1	TRBJ2-7	-
TGTGCCAGCAGCTTAGGCAGGGACGACTATGGCTACACCTTC	CASSLGRDDYGYTF	-	TRBV7-6	TRBJ1-2	-
TGCGCCAGCAGCCTGGACACTGGGATTCGAACCGGGGAGCTGTTTTTT	CASSLDTGIRTGELFF	-	TRBV5-1	TRBJ2-2	-
TGCGCCAGCAGCTGGGACACCCGCACAGATACGCAGTATTTT	CASSWDTRTDTQYF	-	TRBV5-1	TRBJ2-3	-
TGTGCCAGTAGTATCATGGGCATGAACACTGAAGCTTTCTTT	CASSIMGMNTEAFF	-	TRBV19	TRBJ1-1	once
TGTGCCAGCAGTTTTCTAGTGAACACTGAAGCTTTCTTT	CASSFLVNTEAFF	-	TRBV7-2	TRBJ1-1	-
TGTGCCAGCACCTCTCCCGGACTAAAAGAGACCCAGTACTTC	CASTSPGLKETQYF	-	TRBV7-2	TRBJ2-5	once
TGTGCCAGCAGCTTGGGCGGGTTCCAAGAGACCCAGTACTTC	CASSLGGFQETQYF	-	TRBV5-6	TRBJ2-5	-
TGTGCCAGCAGCTTGGTGGGACAGAGCTACGAGCAGTACTTC	CASSLVGQSYEQYF	TRBD1	TRBV5-6	TRBJ2-7	-
TGTGCCAGCAGCCCCTTAAACAGGGTGTGGGGCTACACCTTC	CASSPLNRVWGYTF	-	TRBV11-3	TRBJ1-2	-
TGTGCCAGCAGCCCCACCGGGACAGGGGCGCCCACCGGGGAGCTGTTTTTT	CASSPTGTGAPTGELFF	TRBD1	TRBV7-8	TRBJ2-2	-
TGCGCCAGCAGCCGACAGGGGAACGGCAATCAGCCCCAGCATTTT	CASSRQGNGNQPQHF	TRBD1	TRBV10-1	TRBJ1-5	few
TGCGCCAGCAGTTCAACAGTTAACCAAGAGACCCAGTACTTC	CASSSTVNQETQYF	-	TRBV10-1	TRBJ2-5	-
TGTGCCAGTAGTATAAATCCTAGCGGGGCCTACGAGCAGTACTTC	CASSINPSGAYEQYF	TRBD2	TRBV19	TRBJ2-7	-
TGCGCCAGCAGCTTGGGGGACAGGGCCCACGAGCAGTACTTC	CASSLGDRAHEQYF	TRBD1	TRBV5-1	TRBJ2-7	-
TGTGCCAGTAGTAAGATTAAGGAAAAACTGTTTTTT	CASSKIKEKLFF	-	TRBV19	TRBJ1-4	-
TGTGCCAGCAGCAGCGGGCCTTTTAATGAGCAGTTCTTC	CASSSGPFNEQFF	-	TRBV5-4	TRBJ2-1	-
TGTGCCAGCAGCTTAGGGGACAGGAAGACTGAAGCTTTCTTT	CASSLGDRKTEAFF	TRBD1	TRBV7-9	TRBJ1-1	-
TGTGCCAGCACCCGACGAGGGGTGAACACTGAAGCTTTCTTT	CASTRRGVNTEAFF	-	TRBV6-5	TRBJ1-1	-
TGTGCCAGCAGCTTAGGATGTCCAGAGGGCTACACCTTC	CASSLGCPEGYTF	-	TRBV7-4	TRBJ1-2	-
TGTGCCTGGAGTGTTTTTCGATTTTACGGCTACACCTTC	CAWSVFRFYGYTF	-	TRBV30	TRBJ1-2	-
TGTGCCAGCAGTGAATGGCAGGGAAGTGCGCCTGAGCAGTTCTTC	CASSEWQGSAPEQFF	-	TRBV25-1	TRBJ2-1	-
TGTGCCAACTTGGGACTAGCGGGATTGACTAGCACAGATACGCAGTATTTT	CANLGLAGLTSTDTQYF	TRBD2	TRBV2	TRBJ2-3	-
TGTGCCTGGAGCCCTGGACTTGGGGAAAAACTGTTTTTT	CAWSPGLGEKLFF	-	TRBV30	TRBJ1-4	-
TGTGCCAGCTCATCAGGGGGCGCGGCAGAGACCCAGTACTTC	CASSSGGAAETQYF	TRBD1	TRBV18	TRBJ2-5	-
TGTGCCTGGAGGATGGGTTGGGAGACCCAGTACTTC	CAWRMGWETQYF	-	TRBV30	TRBJ2-5	once
TGTGCCAGCAGTGTGAACACTGAAGCTTTCTTT	CASSVNTEAFF	-	TRBV2	TRBJ1-1	-
TGTGCCAGCAGCCCTAGCGGGGGGGGTAACACCGGGGAGCTGTTTTTT	CASSPSGGGNTGELFF	TRBD2	TRBV7-9	TRBJ2-2	-
TGTGCCTGGAGTGTACAGTGGGGGGCTAGCTACGAGCAGTACTTC	CAWSVQWGASYEQYF	-	TRBV30	TRBJ2-7	-
TGTGCCAGCAGCCTTACCGGGACGGTGAACACTGAAGCTTTCTTT	CASSLTGTVNTEAFF	-	TRBV6-5	TRBJ1-1	-
TGTGCCAGCAGGACCGGGACCCTAGGGCCACTGTTTTTT	CASRTGTLGPLFF	-	TRBV6-5	TRBJ1-4	-
TGTGCCAGCAGCTCCTGGGACCCCGGATATGGCTACACCTTC	CASSSWDPGYGYTF	-	TRBV7-2	TRBJ1-2	once
TGTGCCAGTTTCCCTAGCGGGGGGGGATCCTACAATGAGCAGTTCTTC	CASFPSGGGSYNEQFF	TRBD2	TRBV19	TRBJ2-1	-
TGTGCCAGCAGTCTAGGGCCAACTAGGAACACCGGGGAGCTGTTTTTT	CASSLGPTRNTGELFF	-	TRBV7-2	TRBJ2-2	-
TGTGCCAGCAGCTTGGAAGGGACTCGTTACAATGAGCAGTTCTTC	CASSLEGTRYNEQFF	-	TRBV5-4	TRBJ2-1	-
TGTGCCAGCAGCCCTATGACCGGGGGGACAGTGGACTACGAGCAGTACTTC	CASSPMTGGTVDYEQYF	-	TRBV7-9	TRBJ2-7	-
TGTGCCAGCACCCCATCCTTGAGGGGTTCCGAGCAGTACTTC	CASTPSLRGSEQYF	-	TRBV6-1	TRBJ2-7	-
TGCGCCAGCAGCTCACTAGCGGGGGGGGATGAGACCCAGTACTTC	CASSSLAGGDETQYF	TRBD2	TRBV5-1	TRBJ2-5	-
TGTGCCTGGAGTGGACGAGGGAGGGTAGCCTATGGCTACACCTTC	CAWSGRGRVAYGYTF	-	TRBV30	TRBJ1-2	-
TGTGCCAGCAGAAGGACTAGCGGCCGATCCTACGAGCAGTACTTC	CASRRTSGRSYEQYF	TRBD2	TRBV28	TRBJ2-7	few
TGCGCCAGCAGCCGAGGAAGTCGGAACACCTACAATGAGCAGTTCTTC	CASSRGSRNTYNEQFF	-	TRBV5-1	TRBJ2-1	-
TGTGCCAGCAGTGAAGGCGGCAGGGACGCCGATACGCAGTATTTT	CASSEGGRDADTQYF	-	TRBV2	TRBJ2-3	-
TGCGCCAGCAAACCCGAGACGGGGGACAATCAGCCCCAGCATTTT	CASKPETGDNQPQHF	-	TRBV5-1	TRBJ1-5	-
TGCGCCAGCAGCTTGGATCAGGGTGTGAGTTCACCCCTCCACTTT	CASSLDQGVSSPLHF	-	TRBV5-1	TRBJ1-6	-
TGTGCCAGCAGGAGGCTAGCGGGGGTCACCGGGGAGCTGTTTTTT	CASRRLAGVTGELFF	TRBD2	TRBV11-2	TRBJ2-2	-
TGTGCCAGCAGCTTGGGTAGCGGGGGGCGCACAGATACGCAGTATTTT	CASSLGSGGRTDTQYF	TRBD2	TRBV5-4	TRBJ2-3	-
TGTGCCAGTAGTATTCGTCGACTAGCGGGGGGGCCTCAAGAGACCCAGTACTTC	CASSIRRLAGGPQETQYF	TRBD2	TRBV19	TRBJ2-5	few
TGTGCCAGCAGTGGTCGCAATGAGCAGTTCTTC	CASSGRNEQFF	-	TRBV2	TRBJ2-1	-
TGTGCCAGCAGTTTAAGGGGTAAATTTGATGGCTACACCTTC	CASSLRGKFDGYTF	-	TRBV27	TRBJ1-2	-
TGTGCCAGCAGCCTCACCGGGTTTTCGGGGGCAGAGACCCAGTACTTC	CASSLTGFSGAETQYF	-	TRBV7-2	TRBJ2-5	-
TGCGCCAGCAGCTTGTTGGTCACAGATACGCAGTATTTT	CASSLLVTDTQYF	-	TRBV5-1	TRBJ2-3	-
TGTGCCAGCAGCTTGGAGGTATCAGGGGCCAACGTCCTGACTTTC	CASSLEVSGANVLTF	-	TRBV5-4	TRBJ2-6	-
TGTGCCAGCAGTTTAGGGGGTGGCAGCGGTTCACCCCTCCACTTT	CASSLGGGSGSPLHF	-	TRBV6-5	TRBJ1-6	-